This TCR beta chain is drawn from a study of blood T cell repertoires in COVID-19. Turning to the study itself: The United States, Italy and Spain supplied acute and convalescent COVID-19 samples. In each case, the material was cDNA or gDNA derived from T cells, B-cell-depleted T cells, or PBMCs.

Original processing notes: The assay estimated nucleated cells by amplifying reference gene primers. Using immunoSEQ multiplex PCR, the repertoire was profiled, and TCRdb retains in-frame clones only, with some absent. V and J calls and clone size follow that table, whereas D and trimming were derived from the DNA. The sample carries fewer than 350,000 clones, about 90% recorded once. Per the germline V gene, CDR1 is LNHNV and CDR2 is YYDKDF (reference sequence). The J segment lost 0 bases and the V segment lost 5 bases, leaving 11 bases of the junction unmatched. This CDR3 contains 19 residues. The TCR sequence derives from a woman in her twenties or thirties who had recovered from COVID-19. Input material: peripheral blood. V gene TRBV15 combines with J gene TRBJ2-3; 13 bases align to TRBD2. Here the CDR3 reads CATSGTPGLAGPSTDTQYF. As DNA, the CDR3 is TGTGCCACCAGCGGCACCCCGGGACTAGCGGGACCTAGCACAGATACGCAGTATTTT.